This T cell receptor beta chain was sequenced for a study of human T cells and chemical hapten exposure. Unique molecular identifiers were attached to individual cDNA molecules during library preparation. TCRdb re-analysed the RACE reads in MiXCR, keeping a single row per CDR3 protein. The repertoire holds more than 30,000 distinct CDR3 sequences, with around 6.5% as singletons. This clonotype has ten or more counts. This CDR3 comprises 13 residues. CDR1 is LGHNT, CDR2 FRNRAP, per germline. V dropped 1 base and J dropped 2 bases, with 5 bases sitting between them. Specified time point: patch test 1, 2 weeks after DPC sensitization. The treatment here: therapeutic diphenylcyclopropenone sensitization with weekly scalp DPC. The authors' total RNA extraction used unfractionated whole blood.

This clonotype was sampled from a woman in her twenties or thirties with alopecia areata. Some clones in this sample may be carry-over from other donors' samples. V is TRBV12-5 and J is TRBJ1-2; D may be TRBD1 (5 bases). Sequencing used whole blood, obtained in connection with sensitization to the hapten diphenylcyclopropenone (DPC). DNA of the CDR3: TGTGCTAGTGGTTTGGGACAGAACTATGGCTACACCTTC. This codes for CASGLGQNYGYTF.